The 8 T cell receptor beta chains reported below all come from one sample, sequenced in a study of molecular identifiers for immune sequencing clone quantification. In TCRdb, the PCR reads were re-called with MiXCR into one record per CDR3 protein. The table records about 510,000 distinct CDR3 sequences, 25% of them present only once. Material: naive CD8+ T cells from blood, with Jurkat cell RNA spiked in. Subset: FACS-sorted CD8+CD4-CCR7+CD45RA+ naive T cells. All receptors come from a human donor in good health. Some libraries in this study had Jurkat cell RNA spiked in.

V gene TRBV6-5 combines with J gene TRBJ1-2; 10 bases agree with TRBD1. Germline assignment: CDR1 MNHEY and CDR2 SVGAGI. V lost 8 bases to trimming and J lost 4 bases; unmatched junction nucleotides: 13. The CDR3 is 16 residues long. The CDR3 DNA follows: TGTGCCAGCGGGGACCCCGACAGGGGGCATGGCTATGGCTACACCTTC. Protein product: CASGDPDRGHGYGYTF.

This clonotype was detected only a few times. The genes are TRBV5-1 and TRBJ2-1, with D uncertain. CDR1 and CDR2 from the germline V gene are SGHRS and YFSETQ. This CDR3 has 13 residues. Between the trimmed V and J ends, which lost 5 bases and 4 bases, there was a span of 10 bases. In DNA, the CDR3 is TGCGCCAGCAGGGGCGAAGATTACAATGAGCAGTTCTTC. This encodes CASRGEDYNEQFF.

The chain employs TRBV4-1 and TRBJ2-1; 9 nucleotides agree with TRBD2. The germline gives CDR1 MGHRA, CDR2 YSYEKL. With 4 bases clipped from V and 8 bases from J, the junction kept 9 bases outside the gene matches. The CDR3 has 15 residues. This CDR3 is CASSRKPSGTDEQFF. In DNA form, the CDR3 reads TGCGCCAGCAGCCGTAAACCTAGCGGGACCGATGAGCAGTTCTTC.

This clonotype was observed many times. This chain connects TRBV28 to TRBJ2-4, with D perhaps being TRBD1 or TRBD2 (5 bases each). Germline V gene lookup returns CDR1 MDHEN and CDR2 SYDVKM. This CDR3 spans 15 amino acids. Trimming stripped 3 bases from V and 4 bases from J, with 13 bases between. CDR3 in amino acids: CASSFRGLRKNIQYF. CDR3 DNA sequence: TGTGCCAGCAGTTTTCGGGGCCTACGAAAAAACATTCAGTACTTC.

The V and J genes are TRBV20-1 and TRBJ2-1; no definite D call. CDR3 length: 14 residues. V lost 6 bases and J lost 1, with 13 bases in between. The germline CDR1 and CDR2 sequences are DFQATT and SNEGSKA (reference sequence). CDR3 bases: TGCAGTGCCCCAGCCGGAGAATCCTACAATGAGCAGTTCTTC. Translation: CSAPAGESYNEQFF.

This clonotype showed up just a few times. V and J are TRBV27 and TRBJ1-5; D ambiguous. Looked up from germline, CDR1 is MNHEY and CDR2 is SMNVEV (reference sequence). The CDR3 is 16 residues long. V was pared by 2 bases and J by 5 bases, with 16 bases between. CDR3 protein: CASSLGGFGVDQPQHF. The CDR3 bases are TGTGCCAGCAGTTTAGGAGGCTTCGGGGTTGATCAGCCCCAGCATTTT.

This clonotype was found many times. The chain carries TRBV7-9 and TRBJ2-7, with D uncertain. The CDR3 totals 13 residues. Germline lookup yields CDR1 SEHNR and CDR2 FQNEAQ (reference sequence). Trimming removed 6 bases from V and 0 bases from J, with 9 bases in between. The CDR3 spells CASSPSFSYEQYF. The CDR3 nucleotides read TGTGCCAGCAGTCCTTCATTCTCCTACGAGCAGTACTTC.

This rearrangement joins TRBV5-6 to TRBJ2-3; tentative D call: TRBD1 (7 bases). The germline V gene has CDR1 SGHDT and CDR2 YYEEEE. CDR3 length equals 17 residues. V lost 3 bases and J lost 0, with 17 bases in between. The CDR3 is CASSWTGRGTSTDTQYF. The CDR3 DNA follows: TGTGCCAGCAGCTGGACAGGTAGAGGGACTAGCACAGATACGCAGTATTTT.